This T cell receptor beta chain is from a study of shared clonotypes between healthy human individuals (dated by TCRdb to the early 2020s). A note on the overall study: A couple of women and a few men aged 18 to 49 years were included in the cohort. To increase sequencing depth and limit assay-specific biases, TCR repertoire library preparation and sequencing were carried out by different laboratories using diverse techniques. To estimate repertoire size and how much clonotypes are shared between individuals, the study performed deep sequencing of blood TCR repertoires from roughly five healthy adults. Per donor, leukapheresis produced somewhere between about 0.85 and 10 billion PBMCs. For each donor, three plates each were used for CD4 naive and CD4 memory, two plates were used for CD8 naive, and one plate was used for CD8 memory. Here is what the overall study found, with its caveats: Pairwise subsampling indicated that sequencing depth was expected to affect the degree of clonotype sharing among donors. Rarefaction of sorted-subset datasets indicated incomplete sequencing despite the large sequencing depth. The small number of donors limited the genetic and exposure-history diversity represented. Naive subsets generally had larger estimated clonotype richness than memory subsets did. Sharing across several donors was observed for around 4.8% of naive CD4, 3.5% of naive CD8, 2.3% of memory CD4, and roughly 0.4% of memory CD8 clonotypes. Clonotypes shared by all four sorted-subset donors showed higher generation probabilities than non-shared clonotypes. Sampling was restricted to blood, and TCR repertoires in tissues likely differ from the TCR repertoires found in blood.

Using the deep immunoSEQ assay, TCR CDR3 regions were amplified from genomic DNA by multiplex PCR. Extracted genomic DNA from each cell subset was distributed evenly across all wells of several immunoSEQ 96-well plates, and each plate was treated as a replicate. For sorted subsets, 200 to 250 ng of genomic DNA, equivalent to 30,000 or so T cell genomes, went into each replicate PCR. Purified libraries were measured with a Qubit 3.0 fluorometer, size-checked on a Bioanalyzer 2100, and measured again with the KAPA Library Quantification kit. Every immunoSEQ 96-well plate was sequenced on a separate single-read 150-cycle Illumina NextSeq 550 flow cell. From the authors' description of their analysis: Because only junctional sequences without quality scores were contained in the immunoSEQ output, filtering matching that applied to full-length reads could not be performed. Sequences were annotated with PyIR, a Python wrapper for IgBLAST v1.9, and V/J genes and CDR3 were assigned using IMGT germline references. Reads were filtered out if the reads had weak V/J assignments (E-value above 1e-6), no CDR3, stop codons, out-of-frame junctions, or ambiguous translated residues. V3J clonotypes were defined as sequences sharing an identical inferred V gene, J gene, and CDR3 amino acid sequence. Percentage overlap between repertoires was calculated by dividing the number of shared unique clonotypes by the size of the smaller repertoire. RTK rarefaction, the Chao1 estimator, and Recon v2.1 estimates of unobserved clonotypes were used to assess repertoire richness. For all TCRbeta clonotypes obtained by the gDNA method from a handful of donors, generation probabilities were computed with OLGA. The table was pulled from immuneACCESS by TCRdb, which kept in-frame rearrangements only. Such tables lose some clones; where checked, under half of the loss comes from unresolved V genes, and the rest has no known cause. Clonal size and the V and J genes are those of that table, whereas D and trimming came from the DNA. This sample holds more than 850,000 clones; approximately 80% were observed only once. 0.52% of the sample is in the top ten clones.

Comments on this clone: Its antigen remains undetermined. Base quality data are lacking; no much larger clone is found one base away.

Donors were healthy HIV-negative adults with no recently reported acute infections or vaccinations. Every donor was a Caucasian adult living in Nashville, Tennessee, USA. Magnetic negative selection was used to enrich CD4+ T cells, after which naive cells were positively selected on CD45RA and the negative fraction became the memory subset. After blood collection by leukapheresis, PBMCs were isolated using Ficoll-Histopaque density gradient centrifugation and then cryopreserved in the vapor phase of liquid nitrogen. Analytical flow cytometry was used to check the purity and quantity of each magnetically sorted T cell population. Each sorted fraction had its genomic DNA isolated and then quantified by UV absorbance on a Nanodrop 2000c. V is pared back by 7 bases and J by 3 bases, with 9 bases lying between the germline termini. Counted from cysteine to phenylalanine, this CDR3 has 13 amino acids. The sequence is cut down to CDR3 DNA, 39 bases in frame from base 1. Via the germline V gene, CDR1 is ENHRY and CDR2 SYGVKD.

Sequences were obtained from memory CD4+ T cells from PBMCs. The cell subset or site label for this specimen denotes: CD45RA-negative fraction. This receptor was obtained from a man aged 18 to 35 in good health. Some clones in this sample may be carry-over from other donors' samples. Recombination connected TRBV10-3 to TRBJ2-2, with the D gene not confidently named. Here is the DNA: TGTGCCATCAAAGGCCAAGACACCGGGGAGCTGTTTTTT. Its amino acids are CAIKGQDTGELFF.